The 23 T cell receptor beta chains below were found in one sample sequenced in a study of cytomegalovirus exposure and HLA in healthy donors. The table came from immunoSEQ multiplex PCR; TCRdb's copy has only in-frame clones and leaves some out. The table records under 85,000 clones, 80% to 95% of them present only once. Material for sequencing was PBMCs. These TCRs come from a man between 18 and 35 years old in good health and CMV-seropositive.

This chain connects TRBV27 to TRBJ1-2; TRBD1 matches 8 bases. The CDR3 extends over 15 amino acids. Germline CDR1 is MNHEY and CDR2 is SMNVEV (reference sequence). J gave up 4 bases and V 0 bases, and 4 bases lay outside the gene matches. The CDR3 reads CASSLSAGGAYGYTF. The CDR3 nucleotides are TGTGCCAGCAGTTTATCGGCAGGGGGCGCCTATGGCTACACCTTC.

This chain connects TRBV19 to TRBJ1-5, with 10 bases fitting TRBD1. The germline V gene encodes CDR1 LNHDA and CDR2 SQIVND (reference sequence). The CDR3 loop spans 13 amino acids. Germline trimming cut 6 bases from V and 11 bases from J; bases unmatched to any gene: 7. The CDR3 sequence is CASRKGQGRAQHF. The CDR3 nucleotides read TGTGCCAGTAGGAAGGGACAGGGGAGAGCCCAGCATTTT. The variable domain in full, completed from reference TRBV19 and TRBJ1-5, reads DGGITQSPKYLFRKEGQNVTLSCEQNLNHDAMYWYRQDPGQGLRLIYYSQIVNDFQKGDIAEGYSVSREKKESFPLTVTSAQKNPTAFYLCASRKGQGRAQHFGDGTRLSIL.

The CDR3 nucleotides read TGCGCCAGCAGCAAAGGACAGGGGAAACAAGAGACCCAGTACTTC. The encoded protein is CASSKGQGKQETQYF. This sequence joins TRBV5-1 and TRBJ2-5, with 9 positions matching TRBD1. Germline V gene sequence: CDR1 SGHRS, CDR2 YFSETQ. The CDR3 has 15 amino acids. Losses at the gene ends were 4 bases for V and 2 bases for J; bases not matched to a gene: 6.

V gene TRBV11-2 combines with J gene TRBJ2-3; a weak D match, TRBD2 (6 bases). The germline V and J ends were trimmed by 1 base and 0 bases, with 8 bases remaining between them. Per the germline V gene, CDR1 is SGHAT and CDR2 is FQNNGV. The CDR3 is 15 residues long. Written as DNA, the CDR3 is TGTGCCAGCAGCTTAGGGGACTTCAGCACAGATACGCAGTATTTT. It translates to CASSLGDFSTDTQYF.

This chain links TRBV30 with TRBJ1-2; D is unclear. In germline, CDR1 is GTSNPN, CDR2 SVGIG (reference sequence). The CDR3 has 13 residues. V dropped 2 bases and J dropped 1 base, with 8 bases sitting between them. The CDR3 is CAWSRSVNYGYTF. CDR3 in DNA: TGTGCCTGGAGTAGGAGTGTTAACTATGGCTACACCTTC.

The chain joins TRBV4-2 to TRBJ2-5; a possible D gene is TRBD2 (6 bases). Per the germline V gene, CDR1 is LGHNA and CDR2 is YNFKEQ. V lost 3 bases and J 5 bases, leaving 13 bases between the germline ends. The CDR3 loop spans 14 amino acids. The CDR3 loop is CASSQGGARETQYF. CDR3 DNA sequence: TGTGCCAGCAGCCAGGGGGGAGCACGGGAGACCCAGTACTTC.

V gene TRBV6-5 combines with J gene TRBJ2-5; perhaps TRBD1 as D (5 bases). Germline V lookup: CDR1 MNHEY, CDR2 SVGAGI. The V end lost 0 bases, the J end lost 3 bases, and 11 bases lay between the germline ends. The CDR3 is 15 amino acids. The CDR3 region is CASSYSTGREETQYF. The CDR3 nucleotides read TGTGCCAGCAGTTACTCGACGGGCAGGGAAGAGACCCAGTACTTC.

The rearrangement uses TRBV30 and TRBJ2-1, with TRBD2 as a possible D gene (6 bases). Trimming removed 4 bases at V and 1 base at J, with 14 bases between. This CDR3 spans 15 amino acids. Germline CDR1 GTSNPN, CDR2 SVGIG (reference sequence). In nucleotides, the CDR3 is TGTGCCTGGACGACCGCCGGGGGTTCCTACAATGAGCAGTTCTTC. It codes for CAWTTAGGSYNEQFF. The full variable domain, in which reference TRBV30 and TRBJ2-1 provide the parts outside the CDR3, is SQTIHQWPATLVQPVGSPLSLECTVEGTSNPNLYWYRQAAGRGLQLLFYSVGIGQISSEVPQNLSASRPQDRQFILSSKKLLLSDSGFYLCAWTTAGGSYNEQFFGPGTRLTVL.

J is TRBJ2-1 and V is TRBV10-3; D might be TRBD2 (6 bases). Germline-derived CDR1 and CDR2 are ENHRY and SYGVKD. The germline V and J ends were trimmed by 2 bases and 0 bases, with 17 bases remaining between them. This CDR3 spans 18 amino acids. This chain's CDR3 is CAISEAGLGPSSYNEQFF. The CDR3 DNA is TGTGCCATCAGTGAGGCGGGACTCGGGCCGAGCTCCTACAATGAGCAGTTCTTC.

This clone was detected once. The V and J genes are TRBV7-2 and TRBJ2-7; 10 nucleotides match TRBD2. Germline V gene sequence: CDR1 SGHTA, CDR2 FQGNSA. V trimming: 3 bases; J trimming: 0 bases; junction bases outside the gene matches: 2. The CDR3 has 15 amino acids. The CDR3 here is CASSLSSGSSYEQYF. The CDR3 region has the DNA TGTGCCAGCAGCTTGTCTAGCGGGAGCTCCTACGAGCAGTACTTC.

The rearrangement links TRBV4-1 to TRBJ1-5; 9 positions agree with TRBD1. The CDR3 loop spans 16 amino acids. CDR1 and CDR2 from the germline V gene are MGHRA and YSYEKL. V was pared by 1 base and J by 4 bases, with 5 bases of the junction left unmatched. The CDR3 bases are TGCGCCAGCAGCCAAGGGACAGGGGCTCGGAATCAGCCCCAGCATTTT. It is translated as CASSQGTGARNQPQHF.

V is TRBV9 and J is TRBJ2-1; 11 nucleotides align to TRBD2. CDR3 length: 16 amino acids. V lost 0 bases, J lost 6 bases, and 5 bases stayed unmatched. CDR1 and CDR2 (germline): SGDLS, YYNGEE. Here the CDR3 reads CASSVGPLAGVNEQFF. DNA for the CDR3: TGTGCCAGCAGCGTAGGGCCACTAGCGGGAGTCAATGAGCAGTTCTTC.

The rearrangement links TRBV4-1 to TRBJ1-5; 7 bases fit TRBD1. V lost 3 bases to trimming and J lost 7 bases; unmatched junction nucleotides: 6. The V gene's germline CDR1 is MGHRA and CDR2 YSYEKL. The CDR3 length is 14 residues. CDR3 DNA sequence: TGCGCCAGCAGCCAGAACAGGGGAGGCCAGCCCCAGCATTTT. Its translation is CASSQNRGGQPQHF.

The chain links TRBV27 to TRBJ2-7; 9 nucleotides agree with TRBD2. With V trimmed by 4 bases and J by 3 bases, 4 bases remained unmatched. CDR3 length: 14 amino acids. Germline assignment: CDR1 MNHEY and CDR2 SMNVEV (reference sequence). CDR3 DNA sequence: TGTGCCAGCAGTTCAGGACTAGCGTACTACGAGCAGTACTTC. It translates to CASSSGLAYYEQYF.

The chain combines TRBV5-1 with TRBJ2-1; 9 bases align to TRBD2. V shed 4 bases and J 6 bases; nucleotides not matched to a gene: 14. The CDR3 totals 17 residues. Germline V gene sequence: CDR1 SGHRS, CDR2 YFSETQ. The CDR3 loop reads CASSLTSGSRHANEQFF. The CDR3 DNA is TGCGCCAGCAGCCTGACTAGCGGATCCCGACACGCCAATGAGCAGTTCTTC.

The J gene is TRBJ2-7, the V gene TRBV10-2; 7 bases line up with TRBD2. Losses at the gene ends were 7 bases for V and 1 base for J; bases not matched to a gene: 16. CDR3 length: 17 amino acids. Germline V gene data show CDR1 as WSHSY and CDR2 as SAAADI. The DNA of the CDR3 is TGCGCCAGCACCTACGCTAAGTGGGGCGGGGGTTCCTACGAGCAGTACTTC. Its translation: CASTYAKWGGGSYEQYF.

This rearrangement joins TRBV29-1 to TRBJ2-7; 7 nucleotides line up with TRBD2. From germline, CDR1 is SQVTM and CDR2 ANQGSEA. With V trimmed by 4 bases and J by 9 bases, 15 bases remained unmatched. This CDR3 region has 14 residues. In DNA form, the CDR3 reads TGCAGCGTTGCCACGGGAGGCCGGCGGCAGGTGCAGTACTTC. Translating gives CSVATGGRRQVQYF.

The chain links TRBV9 to TRBJ2-7; possible D gene TRBD2, 6 bases. Trimming took 6 bases from V and 3 from J, leaving 22 bases between them. The germline CDR1 and CDR2 sequences are SGDLS and YYNGEE. CDR3 size: 16 residues. This chain's CDR3 is CASNHRAGKGIYEQYF. In DNA, the CDR3 is TGTGCCAGCAACCATCGTGCGGGGAAGGGGATCTACGAGCAGTACTTC. Filled out from reference TRBV9 and TRBJ2-7, the complete variable domain reads DSGVTQTPKHLITATGQRVTLRCSPRSGDLSVYWYQQSLDQGLQFLIQYYNGEERAKGNILERFSAQQFPDLHSELNLSSLELGDSALYFCASNHRAGKGIYEQYFGPGTRLTVT.

This chain links TRBV5-1 with TRBJ2-7, with D maybe TRBD1 (6 bases). This CDR3 contains 14 residues. Trimming removed 4 bases at V and 2 bases at J, with 13 bases between. Germline V CDR1 and CDR2: SGHRS, YFSETQ. CDR3 in amino acids: CASSGRTVPYEQYF. In DNA form, the CDR3 reads TGCGCCAGCAGCGGGCGGACAGTACCCTACGAGCAGTACTTC.

This clone has only one observation. V gene TRBV7-8 combines with J gene TRBJ1-1; D not resolved. The V end was cut by 6 bases, the J end by 2 bases, with 10 bases between. The germline V gene encodes CDR1 SGHVS and CDR2 FQNEAQ. The CDR3 has 13 residues. The CDR3, as DNA: TGTGCCAGCAGTAGCCGTAGTAACACTGAAGCTTTCTTT. Its translation: CASSSRSNTEAFF.

This chain joins TRBV5-1 and TRBJ2-5, with 9 bases aligning to TRBD2. From germline, CDR1 is SGHRS and CDR2 YFSETQ. Germline trimming cut 4 bases from V and 2 bases from J; bases unmatched to any gene: 9. The CDR3 covers 16 residues. This chain's CDR3 is CASSPGLAGTQETQYF. Here the CDR3 DNA reads TGCGCCAGCAGCCCCGGCCTAGCGGGGACTCAAGAGACCCAGTACTTC. Using reference TRBV5-1 and TRBJ2-5 for the parts outside the CDR3, the full variable domain is KAGVTQTPRYLIKTRGQQVTLSCSPISGHRSVSWYQQTPGQGLQFLFEYFSETQRNKGNFPGRFSGRQFSNSRSEMNVSTLELGDSALYLCASSPGLAGTQETQYFGPGTRLLVL.

The genes are TRBV10-1 and TRBJ2-3, with TRBD2 matching 8 bases. This CDR3 spans 14 amino acids. Germline CDR1 WNHNN, CDR2 SYGVQD (reference sequence). With 5 bases clipped from V and 1 base from J, the junction kept 2 bases outside the gene matches. The CDR3 loop reads CASSPAGGTDTQYF. Written as DNA, the CDR3 is TGCGCCAGCAGTCCAGCGGGAGGCACAGATACGCAGTATTTT.

The rearrangement joins TRBV28 to TRBJ2-7; 9 nucleotides align to TRBD2. The CDR3 has 16 amino acids. From germline, CDR1 is MDHEN and CDR2 SYDVKM. V was clipped by 4 bases and J by 2 bases; unmatched bases: 9. CDR3 region: CASSSPRREGTYEQYF. CDR3 sequence (DNA): TGTGCCAGCAGTTCCCCCCGGCGGGAGGGGACCTACGAGCAGTACTTC.